This entry lists 20 T cell receptor beta chains sequenced from one sample in a study of cytomegalovirus exposure and HLA in healthy donors. The PCR employed 60 Vbeta primers together with 13 Jbeta primers. Produced via immunoSEQ multiplex PCR; TCRdb's table is partial and in-frame only. Its listing shows around 140,000 clones. Sequenced input: PBMCs. Receptors originate from a woman in her thirties or forties in good health and CMV-seropositive.

The chain joins TRBV11-2 to TRBJ2-5, with 10 bases lining up with TRBD2. The J call is uncertain, as TRBJ2-7 better fits the DNA end. Germline V CDR1 and CDR2: SGHAT, FQNNGV. This CDR3 comprises 15 residues. CDR3 nucleotides: TGTGCCAGCAGCCTTAGGACTAGCGGCCCCTACGAGCAGTACTTC. Protein: CASSLRTSGPYEQYF.

The rearrangement links TRBV18 to TRBJ2-2, with TRBD1 matching 8 bases. From germline, CDR1 is KGHSH and CDR2 LQKENI. There are 15 residues in the CDR3. V dropped 6 bases and J dropped 3; count of bases not matched to a gene: 6. The CDR3 DNA is TGTGCCAGCTCCCGATCGGGACAGGACACCGGGGAGCTGTTTTTT. Protein: CASSRSGQDTGELFF. Full variable domain (remainder filled in from reference TRBV18 and TRBJ2-2): NAGVMQNPRHLVRRRGQEARLRCSPMKGHSHVYWYRQLPEEGLKFMVYLQKENIIDESGMPKERFSAEFPKEGPSILRIQQVVRGDSAAYFCASSRSGQDTGELFFGEGSRLTVL.

The gene calls are TRBV4-2 and TRBJ2-5; TRBD2 is a possible D gene (6 bases). The germline V and J ends were trimmed by 0 bases and 1 base, with 12 bases remaining between them. Germline loops: CDR1 LGHNA, CDR2 YNFKEQ. The CDR3 consists of 16 residues. The DNA for the CDR3 is TGTGCCAGCAGCCAAGAAGGGGCGGGGACCCAAGAGACCCAGTACTTC. Protein product: CASSQEGAGTQETQYF.

The chain couples TRBV28 to TRBJ2-2, with 10 nucleotides matching TRBD2. The germline CDR1 and CDR2 sequences are MDHEN and SYDVKM. This CDR3 has 19 residues. The junction had 9 bases not matched to a gene; V was cut back by 2 bases and J by 0 bases. The CDR3 bases are TGTGCCAGCAGTTTAGACCTAGGACTAGCGGCTACGAACACCGGGGAGCTGTTTTTT. It encodes CASSLDLGLAATNTGELFF.

The V gene is TRBV5-1, the J gene TRBJ1-2, with TRBD1 matching over 9 bases. V lost 0 bases and J lost 7; bases outside the gene matches: 7. This CDR3 is built from 15 residues. CDR1 SGHRS and CDR2 YFSETQ come from the germline V gene. The CDR3 region is CASSLAVGQGTGYTF. CDR3 bases: TGCGCCAGCAGCTTGGCCGTGGGACAGGGAACTGGCTACACCTTC.

This rearrangement joins TRBV15 to TRBJ2-7, with D possibly matching TRBD1 (5 bases). Germline lookup yields CDR1 LNHNV and CDR2 YYDKDF (reference sequence). The V and J ends lost 2 bases and 5 bases respectively, with 13 bases between them. This CDR3 comprises 14 residues. Written as DNA, the CDR3 is TGTGCCACCAGCAGACCGCAGGGTTACGACGAGCAGTACTTC. This sequence encodes CATSRPQGYDEQYF. Full variable domain (outside the CDR3, taken from reference TRBV15 and TRBJ2-7): DAMVIQNPRYQVTQFGKPVTLSCSQTLNHNVMYWYQQKSSQAPKLLFHYYDKDFNNEADTPDNFQSRRPNTSFCFLDIRSPGLGDTAMYLCATSRPQGYDEQYFGPGTRLTVT.

The rearrangement links TRBV5-4 to TRBJ2-2; tentatively, D is TRBD2 (6 bases). V lost 2 bases and J lost 5, with 13 bases in between. The CDR3 consists of 15 residues. Germline CDR1 SGHNT, CDR2 YYREEE (reference sequence). CDR3 region: CASSFQAGGTGELFF. DNA for the CDR3: TGTGCCAGCAGCTTTCAGGCCGGGGGAACCGGGGAGCTGTTTTTT.

The chain links TRBV10-3 to TRBJ2-7, with D possibly matching TRBD1 (6 bases). In germline, CDR1 is ENHRY, CDR2 SYGVKD. The CDR3 contains 15 residues. Trimming pared 4 bases from V and 1 base from J, leaving 14 bases between. CDR3 sequence reads: CAISVSLGASYEQYF. Written as DNA, the CDR3 is TGTGCCATCAGTGTAAGCCTGGGGGCATCCTACGAGCAGTACTTC.

The rearrangement links TRBV7-8 to TRBJ1-5; tentatively, D is TRBD1 (5 bases). In germline, CDR1 is SGHVS, CDR2 FQNEAQ. The CDR3 contains 16 residues. V lost 5 bases, J lost 3 bases, and 17 bases lay in between. Here the CDR3 reads CASSTSGGFANQPQHF. For the CDR3, the DNA is TGTGCCAGCAGCACCTCGGGGGGGTTCGCCAATCAGCCCCAGCATTTT.

V and J are TRBV9 and TRBJ2-5, with TRBD2 identical over 9 bases. The CDR3 has 16 amino acids. CDR1 SGDLS and CDR2 YYNGEE come from the germline V gene. V was clipped by 4 bases and J by 3 bases; unmatched bases: 10. CDR3 loop: CASSPWGRLAEETQYF. CDR3 DNA sequence: TGTGCCAGCAGCCCCTGGGGTAGACTAGCGGAAGAGACCCAGTACTTC. Full variable domain (rest looked up from reference TRBV9 and TRBJ2-5): DSGVTQTPKHLITATGQRVTLRCSPRSGDLSVYWYQQSLDQGLQFLIQYYNGEERAKGNILERFSAQQFPDLHSELNLSSLELGDSALYFCASSPWGRLAEETQYFGPGTRLLVL.

The chain combines TRBV27 with TRBJ2-7, with a possible D match to TRBD2 (6 bases). Germline lookup yields CDR1 MNHEY and CDR2 SMNVEV (reference sequence). The CDR3 sequence is 15 residues long. V gave up 5 bases and J gave up 3 bases, with 17 bases separating them. The CDR3 region has the DNA TGTGCCAGCAGTCCCTCCACTCGCGGGGACTACGAGCAGTACTTC. Protein: CASSPSTRGDYEQYF.

The chain couples TRBV9 to TRBJ2-1, with 11 bases identical to TRBD2. Germline CDR1 is SGDLS and CDR2 is YYNGEE. This CDR3 is 19 amino acids long. Germline trimming cut 1 base from V and 3 bases from J; bases unmatched to any gene: 12. This CDR3 is CASSVREGGSGRVYNEQFF. As DNA, the CDR3 is TGTGCCAGCAGCGTAAGGGAAGGAGGTAGCGGGAGGGTCTACAATGAGCAGTTCTTC.

The chain links TRBV27 to TRBJ1-4, with TRBD1 as a possible D gene (6 bases). V was pared by 4 bases and J by 1 base, with 16 bases between. CDR3 length equals 17 residues. Germline loops: CDR1 MNHEY, CDR2 SMNVEV (reference sequence). Here the CDR3 DNA reads TGTGCCAGCAGTTACCAGGGGCCAATGGGAACTAATGAAAAACTGTTTTTT. Amino acid sequence: CASSYQGPMGTNEKLFF.

With respect to this clone: This sample also contains other DNA sequences that code for the same CDR3. The chain uses TRBV29-1 and TRBJ2-1, with TRBD2 matching over 10 bases. This CDR3 contains 14 residues. The junction had 5 bases not matched to a gene; V was cut back by 5 bases and J by 4 bases. The germline V gene has CDR1 SQVTM and CDR2 ANQGSEA. CDR3 protein: CSVLGLADYNEQFF. The CDR3 coding sequence is TGCAGCGTTCTCGGACTAGCGGATTACAATGAGCAGTTCTTC.

The chain links TRBV5-5 to TRBJ1-1, with D maybe TRBD1 (5 bases). This CDR3 has 15 residues. The V end lost 4 bases, the J end lost 1 base, and 14 bases lay between the germline ends. The germline V gene encodes CDR1 SGHKS and CDR2 YYEKEE (reference sequence). CDR3 loop: CASSPEDRKNTEAFF. The CDR3 nucleotides read TGTGCCAGCAGCCCCGAAGACAGAAAGAACACTGAAGCTTTCTTT.

The V and J genes are TRBV4-1 and TRBJ1-4; 7 bases map to TRBD1. This CDR3 contains 15 residues. Germline CDR1 MGHRA, CDR2 YSYEKL. V lost 7 bases to trimming and J lost 3 bases; unmatched junction nucleotides: 8. DNA of the CDR3: TGCGCCAGCAACCGGCAAGGGACAGCTAATGAAAAACTGTTTTTT. Translation gives CASNRQGTANEKLFF.

The rearrangement uses TRBV7-2 and TRBJ1-5; D is unclear. The CDR3 is 15 residues long. Germline-derived CDR1 and CDR2 are SGHTA and FQGNSA. The V end was cut by 1 base, the J end by 0 bases, with 7 bases between. The CDR3: CASSLGQISNQPQHF. Here the CDR3 DNA reads TGTGCCAGCAGCTTAGGGCAGATTAGCAATCAGCCCCAGCATTTT.

The chain employs TRBV14 and TRBJ1-2; the match to TRBD1 covers 7 bases. V shed 1 base and J 2 bases; nucleotides not matched to a gene: 4. The V gene's germline CDR1 is SGHDN and CDR2 FVKESK. This CDR3 is built from 15 residues. CDR3: CASSQVQGWNYGYTF. In DNA, the CDR3 is TGTGCCAGCAGCCAAGTACAGGGGTGGAACTATGGCTACACCTTC. The complete variable domain, with remaining parts taken from reference TRBV14 and TRBJ1-2, reads EAGVTQFPSHSVIEKGQTVTLRCDPISGHDNLYWYRRVMGKEIKFLLHFVKESKQDESGMPNNRFLAERTGGTYSTLKVQPAELEDSGVYFCASSQVQGWNYGYTFGSGTRLTVV.

The gene calls are TRBV18 and TRBJ2-7; TRBD2 aligns across 7 bases. The germline CDR1 and CDR2 sequences are KGHSH and LQKENI. With V trimmed by 5 bases and J by 0 bases, 4 bases remained unmatched. The CDR3 spans 14 residues. For the CDR3, the DNA is TGTGCCAGCTCAGCGCTAGCGGACTCCTACGAGCAGTACTTC. Amino acid sequence: CASSALADSYEQYF. Full variable domain (missing parts from reference TRBV18 and TRBJ2-7): NAGVMQNPRHLVRRRGQEARLRCSPMKGHSHVYWYRQLPEEGLKFMVYLQKENIIDESGMPKERFSAEFPKEGPSILRIQQVVRGDSAAYFCASSALADSYEQYFGPGTRLTVT.

The V gene is TRBV7-3, the J gene TRBJ2-1; a possible D gene is TRBD2 (5 bases). Trimming took 5 bases from V and 2 from J, leaving 16 bases between them. This CDR3 is 16 amino acids long. CDR1 and CDR2 from the germline V gene are SGHTA and FQGTGA. The CDR3 sequence is CASSPSELGPYNEQFF. The DNA for the CDR3 is TGTGCCAGCAGCCCCAGCGAACTAGGGCCCTACAATGAGCAGTTCTTC.